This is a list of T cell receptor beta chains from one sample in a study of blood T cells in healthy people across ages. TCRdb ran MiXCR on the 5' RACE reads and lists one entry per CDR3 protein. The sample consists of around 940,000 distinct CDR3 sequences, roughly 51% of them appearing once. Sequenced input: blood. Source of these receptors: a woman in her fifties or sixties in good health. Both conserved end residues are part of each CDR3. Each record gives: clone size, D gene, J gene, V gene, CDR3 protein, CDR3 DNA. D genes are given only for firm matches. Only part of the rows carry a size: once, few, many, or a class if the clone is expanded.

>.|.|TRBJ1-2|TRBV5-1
CASSPRRDGTNYGYTF
TGCGCCAGCAGCCCCAGAAGGGACGGTACTAACTATGGCTACACCTTC
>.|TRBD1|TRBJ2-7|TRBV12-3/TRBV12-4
CASRLGQGYEQYF
TGTGCCAGCAGGCTTGGACAGGGCTACGAGCAGTACTTC
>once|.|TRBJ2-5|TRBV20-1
CSAEGGMETQYF
TGCAGTGCTGAGGGGGGCATGGAGACCCAGTACTTC
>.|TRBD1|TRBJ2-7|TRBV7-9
CASSTDRGLSYEQYF
TGTGCCAGCAGCACAGACAGGGGCCTTTCCTACGAGCAGTACTTC
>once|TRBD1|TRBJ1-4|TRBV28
CASSLNRGWTEKLFF
TGTGCCAGCAGCCTGAACAGGGGTTGGACTGAAAAACTGTTTTTT
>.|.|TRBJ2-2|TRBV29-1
CSVGSPKGAGGELFF
TGCAGCGTCGGATCCCCTAAGGGTGCGGGCGGGGAGCTGTTTTTT
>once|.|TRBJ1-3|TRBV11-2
CASSSFRGQAGNTIYF
TGTGCCAGCAGCTCCTTCCGGGGGCAGGCTGGAAACACCATATATTTT
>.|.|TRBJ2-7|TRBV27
CASSLKPTGSYEQYF
TGTGCCAGCAGCCTAAAACCGACGGGCAGTTACGAGCAGTACTTC
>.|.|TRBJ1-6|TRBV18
CASSPPELKGSPLHF
TGTGCCAGCTCACCACCGGAGCTGAAGGGATCACCCCTCCACTTT
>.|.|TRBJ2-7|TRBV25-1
CAIVRTGKASGLYEQYF
TGTGCCATCGTACGTACAGGGAAGGCTAGCGGACTCTACGAGCAGTACTTC
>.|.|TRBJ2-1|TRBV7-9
CASSHGLHNEQFF
TGTGCCAGCAGCCACGGACTGCACAATGAGCAGTTCTTC
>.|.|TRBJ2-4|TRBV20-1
CSARDNRRLPNQYF
TGCAGTGCTAGAGATAACAGGAGACTACCGAATCAGTACTTC
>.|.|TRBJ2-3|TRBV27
CASSPYRTDTQYF
TGTGCCAGCAGTCCGTACAGAACAGATACGCAGTATTTT
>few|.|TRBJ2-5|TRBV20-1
CSARGGNLQETQYF
TGCAGTGCTAGGGGGGGAAACCTCCAAGAGACCCAGTACTTC
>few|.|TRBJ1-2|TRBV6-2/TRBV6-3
CASTLTGVGGYTF
TGTGCCAGCACCTTAACGGGTGTGGGAGGCTACACCTTC
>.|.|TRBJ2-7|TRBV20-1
CSARSQTSSSEQYF
TGCAGTGCTAGATCCCAGACTAGTAGTAGCGAGCAGTACTTC
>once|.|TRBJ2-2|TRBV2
CASTRFNTGELFF
TGTGCCAGCACGAGGTTCAACACCGGGGAGCTGTTTTTT
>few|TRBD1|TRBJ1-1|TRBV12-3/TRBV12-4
CASSLAGGATAFF
TGTGCCAGCAGTTTAGCAGGGGGCGCGACAGCTTTCTTT
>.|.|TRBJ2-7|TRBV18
CASNSERQGYEQYF
TGTGCCAGCAACTCCGAGCGGCAGGGCTACGAGCAGTACTTC
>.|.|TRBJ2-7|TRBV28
CASSPGYSYNEQYF
TGTGCCAGCAGTCCCGGATACTCCTACAATGAGCAGTACTTC
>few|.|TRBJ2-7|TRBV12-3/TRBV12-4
CASSFGSTYEQYF
TGTGCCAGCAGTTTCGGGTCAACCTACGAGCAGTACTTC
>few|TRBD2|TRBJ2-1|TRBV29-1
CSVAGLAEEQFF
TGCAGCGTGGCCGGACTAGCGGAAGAGCAGTTCTTC
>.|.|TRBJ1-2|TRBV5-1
CASSRGRGDGYTF
TGCGCCAGCAGCCGGGGCCGAGGGGATGGCTACACCTTC
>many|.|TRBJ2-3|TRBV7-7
CASSSLASDTQYF
TGTGCCAGCAGCTCACTAGCATCAGATACGCAGTATTTT
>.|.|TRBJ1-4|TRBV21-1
CASSKGWGGSGTGGEKLFF
TGTGCCAGCAGCAAAGGCTGGGGAGGATCCGGGACAGGGGGTGAAAAACTGTTTTTT
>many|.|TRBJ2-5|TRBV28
CASSFLANQETQYF
TGTGCCAGCAGTTTTCTGGCGAACCAAGAGACCCAGTACTTC
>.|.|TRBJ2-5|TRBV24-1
CATRGSGLQETQYF
TGTGCCACCAGAGGATCAGGGTTGCAAGAGACCCAGTACTTC
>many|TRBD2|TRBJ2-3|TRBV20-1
CSASLRERDTQYF
TGCAGTGCTAGTCTGCGGGAGAGAGATACGCAGTATTTT
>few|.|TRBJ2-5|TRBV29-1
CSVETYRTVSQETQYF
TGCAGCGTTGAAACCTACAGGACTGTATCGCAAGAGACCCAGTACTTC